Below, 15 T cell receptor beta chains from the same sample are listed, as sequenced in a study of identical twins. MiXCR was run by TCRdb on the 5' RACE reads, yielding one entry per CDR3 protein. Here the sample spans some 1,600,000 distinct CDR3 sequences, less than 40% being singletons. The sequencing input was cord blood. Every receptor here comes from a newborn girl in good health.

This clonotype occurred a few times. The chain couples TRBV14 to TRBJ2-1, with TRBD1 matching over 7 bases. The CDR3 totals 13 residues. J lost 9 bases, V lost 5 bases, and 7 bases had no gene match. Germline V gene data show CDR1 as SGHDN and CDR2 as FVKESK. The CDR3 loop is CASSSYTGAEQFF. CDR3 DNA sequence: TGTGCCAGCAGCTCTTACACAGGGGCTGAGCAGTTCTTC.

This clonotype was seen only once. CDR3 sequence: CASSLVRAYSNQPQHF. The CDR3 DNA follows: TGTGCCAGCAGCTTAGTCAGGGCTTATAGCAATCAGCCCCAGCATTTT. The chain recombines TRBV7-2 with TRBJ1-5, with TRBD1 as a possible D gene (5 bases). Germline lookup yields CDR1 SGHTA and CDR2 FQGNSA. The CDR3 length is 16 residues. Trimming cost V 1 base and J 0 bases, with 10 bases left between them.

V usage is TRBV5-1 and J usage is TRBJ2-5, with D possibly matching TRBD2 (7 bases). The CDR3 is 15 residues long. The germline V and J ends were trimmed by 2 bases and 2 bases, with 13 bases remaining between them. Germline-derived CDR1 and CDR2 are SGHRS and YFSETQ. As DNA, the CDR3 is TGCGCCAGCAGCTTCGGCGGGGGCGGTCAAGAGACCCAGTACTTC. It codes for CASSFGGGGQETQYF.

The chain uses TRBV25-1 and TRBJ2-5; 11 bases are a match to TRBD1. Germline V gene data show CDR1 as MGHDK and CDR2 as SYGVNS. This CDR3 comprises 14 residues. The V segment lost 4 bases and the J segment 3 bases; nucleotides outside the gene matches: 1. In DNA form, the CDR3 reads TGTGCCAGCAGTGGGACAGGGGGCGAAGAGACCCAGTACTTC. This sequence encodes CASSGTGGEETQYF.

The V gene is TRBV28, the J gene TRBJ2-1, with 9 positions matching TRBD2. The length of the CDR3 is 17 residues. V was pared by 7 bases and J by 1 base, with 11 bases of the junction left unmatched. Germline CDR1 is MDHEN and CDR2 is SYDVKM. CDR3 coding DNA: TGTGCCAGCACTAGTAGCGGGAGTCAGGGGTCCTACAATGAGCAGTTCTTC. This translates into CASTSSGSQGSYNEQFF.

This clonotype occurred a few times. The V gene is TRBV7-9, the J gene TRBJ1-2, with a tentative D call TRBD1 (5 bases). The CDR3 has 16 amino acids. Germline-derived CDR1 and CDR2 are SEHNR and FQNEAQ (reference sequence). The ends were cut back, 0 bases at V and 2 bases at J, with 13 bases in the middle. This chain's CDR3 is CASSLAPQGTNYGYTF. CDR3 in DNA: TGTGCCAGCAGCTTAGCGCCCCAGGGAACCAACTATGGCTACACCTTC. The full variable domain, in which reference TRBV7-9 and TRBJ1-2 provide the parts outside the CDR3, is DTGVSQNPRHKITKRGQNVTFRCDPISEHNRLYWYRQTLGQGPEFLTYFQNEAQLEKSRLLSDRFSAERPKGSFSTLEIQRTEQGDSAMYLCASSLAPQGTNYGYTFGSGTRLTVV.

The J gene is TRBJ1-4, the V gene TRBV6-6, with TRBD1 matching over 7 bases. Germline V lookup: CDR1 MNHNY, CDR2 SVGAGI (reference sequence). Unmatched junction bases numbered 8, after V lost 6 bases and J lost 7 bases. CDR3 length: 14 residues. The CDR3 DNA reads TGTGCCAGCAGCCTCGGACAGGTTTCTGAAAAACTGTTTTTT. Protein product: CASSLGQVSEKLFF.

The genes are TRBV11-2 and TRBJ2-7; 11 bases agree with TRBD2. CDR1 is SGHAT and CDR2 is FQNNGV in the germline V gene. The CDR3 loop spans 16 amino acids. J gave up 5 bases and V 5 bases, and 11 bases lay outside the gene matches. This chain's CDR3 is CASSLTLLAGVDEQYF. CDR3 nucleotide sequence: TGTGCCAGCAGCCTCACCTTACTAGCGGGGGTCGACGAGCAGTACTTC.

The J gene is TRBJ2-1, the V gene TRBV19, with 9 bases that match TRBD2. CDR1 is LNHDA and CDR2 is SQIVND in the germline V gene (reference sequence). The CDR3 has 15 residues. The ends lost 3 bases at V and 6 bases at J; junction bases unmatched: 6. The CDR3 spells CASSISSGSLNEQFF. CDR3 nucleotides: TGTGCCAGTAGTATTAGTAGCGGGAGTCTCAATGAGCAGTTCTTC.

Note on this clonotype: A read error is possible here, since a much larger clone lies one base away. V is TRBV21-1 and J is TRBJ2-1; the tabulated D call, TRBD1, remains unverified against the DNA. TRBV21-1 has pseudogene status. CDR3 length: 14 residues. CDR3 amino acids: CASSKPRGKKTQFF. The CDR3 coding sequence is TGTGCCAGCAGCAAACCGAGGGGGAAGAAGACCCAGTTCTTC.

The rearrangement links TRBV29-1 to TRBJ2-4, with TRBD1 matching 8 bases. The CDR3 has 13 residues. V lost 4 bases to trimming and J lost 15 bases; unmatched junction nucleotides: 14. The germline V gene encodes CDR1 SQVTM and CDR2 ANQGSEA. CDR3 residues: CSVATLSTGEVYF. CDR3 DNA: TGCAGCGTTGCCACACTCTCGACAGGGGAGGTGTACTTC.

This clonotype was seen a handful of times. The junction differs from germline at one of its ends, possibly a read error. The chain joins TRBV13 to TRBJ2-4, with 10 bases that match TRBD2. This CDR3 spans 14 amino acids. Germline CDR1 and CDR2: PRHDT and FYEKMQ (reference sequence). The chain's CDR3 is CASSLVLAGDMQYF. DNA for the CDR3: TGTGCCAGCAGCTTAGTCCTAGCGGGAGACATGCAGTACTTC.

This clonotype was found a few times. This chain links TRBV7-9 with TRBJ1-2; D ambiguous. Trimming stripped 2 bases from V and 2 bases from J, with 6 bases between. Germline CDR1 SEHNR, CDR2 FQNEAQ (reference sequence). There are 13 residues in the CDR3. The CDR3 protein is CASSLNKNYGYTF. The CDR3 bases are TGTGCCAGCAGCTTAAACAAGAACTATGGCTACACCTTC.

V and J are TRBV4-1 and TRBJ1-4; D might be TRBD1 (5 bases). The ends were cut back, 0 bases at V and 10 bases at J, with 15 bases in the middle. Germline loops: CDR1 MGHRA, CDR2 YSYEKL. There are 15 residues in the CDR3. The DNA of the CDR3 is TGCGCCAGCAGCCAAGAGGGACTGGGAGGAGGAAAACTGTTTTTT. It codes for CASSQEGLGGGKLFF.

The rearrangement uses TRBV7-9 and TRBJ1-2; 7 bases line up with TRBD1. CDR3 size: 12 residues. CDR1 SEHNR and CDR2 FQNEAQ come from the germline V gene (reference sequence). V shed 4 bases, J shed 9 bases, and the junction held 5 bases outside the gene matches. The CDR3 region has the DNA TGTGCCAGCAGCTCCAGACAGGGTAGCTACACCTTC. It is translated as CASSSRQGSYTF.